These T cell receptor beta chains were read from a single sample in a study of response to subunit inactivated influenza vaccine. TCRdb itself ran the RT-PCR reads through MiXCR, one entry per CDR3 protein. This sample has 600,000 to 850,000 distinct CDR3 sequences; around 13% occur once, and the top ten carry approximately 7.6%. This sample comprised PBMCs from blood, obtained roughly 2 weeks before vaccination. The receptors shown here come from a man in his forties or fifties who received an inactivated influenza vaccine. CDR3s include the opening cysteine and the closing phenylalanine or tryptophan.

J gene: TRBJ2-5; V gene: TRBV20-1; CDR3 protein: CSARQGVGETQYF
J gene: TRBJ1-6; V gene: TRBV5-1; CDR3 protein: CASSASGTGFNSPLHF
J gene: TRBJ1-4; V gene: TRBV7-2; CDR3 protein: CASSLGTLRVEKLFF
J gene: TRBJ1-2; V gene: TRBV6-2/TRBV6-3; CDR3 protein: CASSWSGTNYGYTF
J gene: TRBJ2-2; V gene: TRBV6-2/TRBV6-3; CDR3 protein: CASSSRANTGELFF
J gene: TRBJ2-1; V gene: TRBV11-1; CDR3 protein: CASSLVGSGSSYNEQFF
J gene: TRBJ2-5; V gene: TRBV12-3/TRBV12-4; CDR3 protein: CASSQASSATQYF
J gene: TRBJ2-7; V gene: TRBV18; CDR3 protein: CASSPKSSAEQYF
J gene: TRBJ1-5; V gene: TRBV7-9; CDR3 protein: CASSGTQGTPQHF
J gene: TRBJ2-1; V gene: TRBV7-9; CDR3 protein: CASSLEVDEQFF
J gene: TRBJ2-7; V gene: TRBV15; CDR3 protein: CATSRDKGTLIYEQYF
J gene: TRBJ2-2; V gene: TRBV7-9; CDR3 protein: CASMKGSIGELFF
J gene: TRBJ2-7; V gene: TRBV5-1; CDR3 protein: CASSLGDVYEQYF
J gene: TRBJ1-5; V gene: TRBV6-2/TRBV6-3; CDR3 protein: CASRRPGGSNQPQHF
J gene: TRBJ2-2; V gene: TRBV12-3/TRBV12-4; CDR3 protein: CASRLVFGELFF
J gene: TRBJ2-1; V gene: TRBV9; CDR3 protein: CASSVATGTSGSYEQFF
J gene: TRBJ2-1; V gene: TRBV7-9; CDR3 protein: CASSFFGWGSYNEQFF
J gene: TRBJ2-3; V gene: TRBV7-2; CDR3 protein: CASSPRGSGGAGDTQYF
J gene: TRBJ2-7; V gene: TRBV28; CDR3 protein: CASSFEGTGYFYEQYF
J gene: TRBJ2-2; V gene: TRBV5-1; CDR3 protein: CASSLAGENTGELFF
J gene: TRBJ2-1; V gene: TRBV11-3; CDR3 protein: CASSLGREGNEQFF
J gene: TRBJ2-1; V gene: TRBV24-1; CDR3 protein: CATSRVGADEQFF
J gene: TRBJ2-2; V gene: TRBV7-9; CDR3 protein: CASSLKQGSNTGELFF
J gene: TRBJ1-2; V gene: TRBV7-2; CDR3 protein: CASSPDSIDYGYTF
J gene: TRBJ2-1; V gene: TRBV5-1; CDR3 protein: CASRERSYNEQFF
J gene: TRBJ2-7; V gene: TRBV5-1; CDR3 protein: CASSLRTGREQYF
J gene: TRBJ2-1; V gene: TRBV11-2; CDR3 protein: CASSLTPGDEQFF
J gene: TRBJ2-1; V gene: TRBV20-1; CDR3 protein: CSAREVGDEQFF
J gene: TRBJ2-2; V gene: TRBV15; CDR3 protein: CATSRVPASGGELFF
J gene: TRBJ2-5; V gene: TRBV28; CDR3 protein: CASSTALGTQETQYF
J gene: TRBJ1-1; V gene: TRBV25-1; CDR3 protein: CASSVGVDTEAFF
J gene: TRBJ1-4; V gene: TRBV9; CDR3 protein: CASSKTQATNEKLFF
J gene: TRBJ2-2; V gene: TRBV5-1; CDR3 protein: CASSPTGSNTGELFF
J gene: TRBJ2-5; V gene: TRBV7-9; CDR3 protein: CASSHQAGEETQYF
J gene: TRBJ2-1; V gene: TRBV11-3; CDR3 protein: CASSDRLALYNEQFF
J gene: TRBJ2-7; V gene: TRBV3-1; CDR3 protein: CASSQTEGKYYEQYF
J gene: TRBJ2-5; V gene: TRBV20-1; CDR3 protein: CSAREVAGVETQYF
J gene: TRBJ2-2; V gene: TRBV5-1; CDR3 protein: CASSLTSGSSGELFF
J gene: TRBJ2-7; V gene: TRBV20-1; CDR3 protein: CSASTGTSDREQYF
J gene: TRBJ2-7; V gene: TRBV18; CDR3 protein: CASSAGRSSYEQYF
J gene: TRBJ1-6; V gene: TRBV20-1; CDR3 protein: CSALLTYNSPLHF
J gene: TRBJ2-7; V gene: TRBV3-1; CDR3 protein: CASSQVSGHEQYF
J gene: TRBJ2-3; V gene: TRBV14; CDR3 protein: CASSQLSGTDTQYF
J gene: TRBJ2-4; V gene: TRBV20-1; CDR3 protein: CSAIPLTDLAKNIQYF
J gene: TRBJ2-1; V gene: TRBV11-2; CDR3 protein: CASSLGTSYEQFF
J gene: TRBJ2-7; V gene: TRBV5-1; CDR3 protein: CASSETGTAFYEQYF
J gene: TRBJ2-3; V gene: TRBV4-3; CDR3 protein: CASSPGQRFGTDTQYF
J gene: TRBJ2-7; V gene: TRBV30; CDR3 protein: CAWSVQRMYREQYF
J gene: TRBJ2-1; V gene: TRBV6-2/TRBV6-3; CDR3 protein: CASSYSGTRGEQFF
J gene: TRBJ1-1; V gene: TRBV30; CDR3 protein: CACQPGAGENTEAFF
J gene: TRBJ2-3; V gene: TRBV4-2; CDR3 protein: CASSQGQGSSTDTQYF
J gene: TRBJ2-5; V gene: TRBV2; CDR3 protein: CASSRAPGYQETQYF
J gene: TRBJ2-2; V gene: TRBV7-9; CDR3 protein: CASSWTPANTGELFF
J gene: TRBJ1-1; V gene: TRBV29-1; CDR3 protein: CSVDMGTEAFF
J gene: TRBJ2-7; V gene: TRBV2; CDR3 protein: CASSVRALGQYF